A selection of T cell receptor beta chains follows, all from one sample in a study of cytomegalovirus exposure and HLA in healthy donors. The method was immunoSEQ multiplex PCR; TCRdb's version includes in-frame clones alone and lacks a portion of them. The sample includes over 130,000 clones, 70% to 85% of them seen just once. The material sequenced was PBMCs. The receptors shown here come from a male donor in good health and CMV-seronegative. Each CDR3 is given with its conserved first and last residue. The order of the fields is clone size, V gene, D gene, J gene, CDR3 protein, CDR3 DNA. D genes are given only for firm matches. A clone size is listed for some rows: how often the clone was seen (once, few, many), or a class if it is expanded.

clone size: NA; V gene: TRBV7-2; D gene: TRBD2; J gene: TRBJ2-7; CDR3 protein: CASSRSSGRIHEQYF; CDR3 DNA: TGTGCCAGCAGCCGCTCTAGCGGGAGAATCCACGAGCAGTACTTC
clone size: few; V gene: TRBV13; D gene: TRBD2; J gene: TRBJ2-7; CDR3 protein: CASSLGAGVEQYF; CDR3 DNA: TGTGCCAGCAGCTTAGGGGCGGGGGTCGAGCAGTACTTC
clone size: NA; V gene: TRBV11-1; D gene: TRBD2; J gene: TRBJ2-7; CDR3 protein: CASSPHRGEGINEQYF; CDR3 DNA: TGTGCCAGCAGCCCCCACCGGGGGGAGGGTATCAACGAGCAGTACTTC
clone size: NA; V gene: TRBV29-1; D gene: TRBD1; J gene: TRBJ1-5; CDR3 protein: CSVAAGTANQPQHF; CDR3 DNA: TGCAGCGTCGCCGCGGGGACAGCCAATCAGCCCCAGCATTTT
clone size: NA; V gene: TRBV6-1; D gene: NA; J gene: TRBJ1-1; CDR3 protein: CASSEGDIRAFF; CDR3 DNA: TGTGCCAGCAGTGAAGGGGACATTCGGGCTTTCTTT
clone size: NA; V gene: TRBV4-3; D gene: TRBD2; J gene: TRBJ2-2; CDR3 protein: CASSHSPTLAGEELFF; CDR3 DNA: TGCGCCAGCAGCCACTCACCAACGCTAGCGGGAGAGGAGCTGTTTTTT
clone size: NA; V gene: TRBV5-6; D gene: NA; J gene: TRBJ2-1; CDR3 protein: CASSLLRRRDNEQFF; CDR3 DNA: TGTGCCAGCAGCTTGTTGCGCAGGCGAGATAATGAGCAGTTCTTC
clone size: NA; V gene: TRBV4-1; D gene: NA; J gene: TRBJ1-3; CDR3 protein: CASSQDLGDGNTIYF; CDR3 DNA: TGCGCCAGCAGCCAAGATCTAGGGGATGGAAACACCATATATTTT
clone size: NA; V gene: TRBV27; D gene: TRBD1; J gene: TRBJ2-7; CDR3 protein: CASSLFPDRGLTYEQYF; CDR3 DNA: TGTGCCAGCAGTTTATTCCCCGACAGGGGACTCACCTACGAGCAGTACTTC
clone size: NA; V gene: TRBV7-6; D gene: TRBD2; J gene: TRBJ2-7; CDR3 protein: CASSLEAGETYEQYF; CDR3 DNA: TGTGCCAGCAGCTTAGAAGCGGGGGAAACCTACGAGCAGTACTTC
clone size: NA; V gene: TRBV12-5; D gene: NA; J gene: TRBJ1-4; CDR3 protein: CASGFGDLGGKLFF; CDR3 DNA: TGTGCTAGTGGTTTTGGGGACCTAGGGGGAAAACTGTTTTTT
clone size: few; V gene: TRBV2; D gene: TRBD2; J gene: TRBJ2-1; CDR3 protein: CASSGLAGGYYNEQFF; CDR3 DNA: TGTGCCAGCAGTGGACTAGCGGGAGGGTATTACAATGAGCAGTTCTTC
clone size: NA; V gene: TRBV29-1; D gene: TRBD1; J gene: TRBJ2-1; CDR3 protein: CSVALGGQGDNEQFF; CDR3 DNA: TGCAGCGTAGCCCTTGGGGGACAGGGGGACAATGAGCAGTTCTTC
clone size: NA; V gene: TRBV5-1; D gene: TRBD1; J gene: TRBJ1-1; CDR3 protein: CASSFLQGVGTEAFF; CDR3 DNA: TGCGCCAGCAGTTTCCTTCAGGGGGTCGGCACTGAAGCTTTCTTT
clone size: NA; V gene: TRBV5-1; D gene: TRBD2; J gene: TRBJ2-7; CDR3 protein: CASSLAPASGSSYEQYF; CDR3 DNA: TGCGCCAGCAGCTTGGCCCCGGCTAGCGGGAGCTCCTACGAGCAGTACTTC
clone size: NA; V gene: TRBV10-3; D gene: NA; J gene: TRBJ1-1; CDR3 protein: CAISDPGVGSNTEAFF; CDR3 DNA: TGTGCCATCAGTGATCCCGGGGTAGGGTCCAACACTGAAGCTTTCTTT
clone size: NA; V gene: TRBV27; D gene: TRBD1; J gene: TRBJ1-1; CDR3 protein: CASRPPPGTGQNTEAFF; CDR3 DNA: TGTGCCAGCAGACCCCCACCTGGGACAGGGCAGAACACTGAAGCTTTCTTT
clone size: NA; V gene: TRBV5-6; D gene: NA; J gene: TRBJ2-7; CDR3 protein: CASSYGVSYSYEQYF; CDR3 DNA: TGTGCCAGCAGCTATGGAGTTTCGTACTCCTACGAGCAGTACTTC
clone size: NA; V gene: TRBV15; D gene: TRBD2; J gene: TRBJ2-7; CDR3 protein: CATSRDSAGGREQYF; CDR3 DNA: TGTGCCACCAGCAGAGATTCGGCGGGAGGGCGGGAGCAGTACTTC
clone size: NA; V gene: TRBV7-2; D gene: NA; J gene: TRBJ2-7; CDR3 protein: CASSPMSSYEQYF; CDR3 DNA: TGTGCCAGCAGCCCCATGAGCTCCTACGAGCAGTACTTC
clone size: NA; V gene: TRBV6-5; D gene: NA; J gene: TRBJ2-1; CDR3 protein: CATRQKQTRNNEQFF; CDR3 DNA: TGTGCCACCAGACAGAAACAGACTAGAAACAATGAGCAGTTCTTC
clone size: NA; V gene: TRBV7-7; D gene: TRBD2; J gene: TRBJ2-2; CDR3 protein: CASSLGGGRYTGELFF; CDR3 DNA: TGTGCTAGCAGCTTGGGTGGCGGGAGATACACCGGGGAGCTGTTTTTT
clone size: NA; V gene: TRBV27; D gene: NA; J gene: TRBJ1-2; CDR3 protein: CASSGGTPRTPIHGYTF; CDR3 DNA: TGTGCCAGCAGTGGCGGGACTCCTCGGACCCCTATACATGGCTACACCTTC
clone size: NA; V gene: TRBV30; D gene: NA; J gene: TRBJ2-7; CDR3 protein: CAWSEQGRSPEQYF; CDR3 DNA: TGTGCCTGGAGCGAACAGGGGAGGAGTCCCGAGCAGTACTTC
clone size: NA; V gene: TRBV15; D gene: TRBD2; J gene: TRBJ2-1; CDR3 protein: CATSREEASGRENEQFF; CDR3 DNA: TGTGCCACCAGCAGAGAGGAGGCTAGCGGGAGAGAAAATGAGCAGTTCTTC
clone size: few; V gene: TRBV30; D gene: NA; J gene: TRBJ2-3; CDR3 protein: CAWSVGTGDTQYF; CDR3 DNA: TGTGCCTGGAGTGTGGGAACAGGGGATACGCAGTATTTT
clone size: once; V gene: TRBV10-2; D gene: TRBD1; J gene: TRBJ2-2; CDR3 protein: CASSLRDSGELFF; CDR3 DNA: TGCGCCAGCAGTCTCAGGGACAGCGGGGAGCTGTTTTTT
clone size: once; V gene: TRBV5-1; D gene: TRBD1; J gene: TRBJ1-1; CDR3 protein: CASSFTGENTEAFF; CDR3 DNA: TGCGCCAGCAGCTTTACAGGGGAGAACACTGAAGCTTTCTTT
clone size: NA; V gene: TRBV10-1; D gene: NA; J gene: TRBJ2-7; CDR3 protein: CASGVTVHEQYF; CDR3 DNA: TGCGCCAGCGGAGTAACTGTACACGAGCAGTACTTC
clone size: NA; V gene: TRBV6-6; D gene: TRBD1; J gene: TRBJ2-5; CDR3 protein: CASSLQGETQETQYF; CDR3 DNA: TGTGCCAGCAGTTTACAGGGGGAAACGCAAGAGACCCAGTACTTC